This TCR beta chain was recorded in a study of blood T cells in healthy people across ages. Study background: Roughly one uniquely barcoded beta molecule per two T cells was captured.

Broader study findings: Getting older went along with TCR beta diversity per million T cells dropping roughly linearly.

The CDR3 spans 18 residues. After removal of 5 bases from V and 1 base from J, the junction contained 13 bases not matched to a gene. Regarding this clonotype: The antigen is unknown.

Primed by a sample-barcoded 5' primer and a J-beta primer mix, a second PCR proceeded for 7 to 11 cycles. In TCRdb, the 5' RACE reads were re-called with MiXCR into one record per CDR3 protein. The table shows approximately 1,700,000 distinct CDR3 sequences, with 30% to 40% occurring only once. Sequenced material: blood. The J gene is TRBJ2-4, the V gene TRBV12-3 or TRBV12-4; 8 bases line up with TRBD1. This sequence was found in a human donor in good health. CDR3 coding DNA: TGTGCCAGCAGTAAGGGGATCCTAAGACAGGGGGCCAAAAACATTCAGTACTTC. Protein product: CASSKGILRQGAKNIQYF.